This T cell receptor beta chain was found in a study of glioma-infiltrating T cells. Points from the study as a whole: Non-neoplastic patients had below-expected tissue-blood divergence, while all gliomas exceeded expectation. CDR3 overlap between tissue and blood was very small.

Using RNA template, CDR3s of TCR alpha and beta were amplified with iRepertoire arm-PCR. Input was roughly 95-400 ng of tissue mRNA or PBMC total RNA. TCRdb processed the multiplex PCR reads anew with MiXCR; each CDR3 protein has one entry. The sample yields about 180,000 distinct CDR3 sequences, around 45% seen once. V shed 5 bases and J shed 2 bases, with 12 bases lying between them. In germline, CDR1 is SGHTA, CDR2 FQGNSA. The CDR3 extends over 14 amino acids. This clonotype was seen a handful of times. Antigen unknown. The sequence came from a human donor with low-grade glioma or glioblastoma, undergoing nonglioma brain surgery, or in good health (not recorded which). The chain recombines TRBV7-2 with TRBJ1-2, with a possible D match to TRBD1 (6 bases). Sequenced material: glioma tissue, nonneoplastic brain tissue, or PBMCs (not recorded which). The CDR3 here is CASSAQGRNYGYTF. In DNA, the CDR3 is TGTGCCAGCAGCGCCCAGGGGAGGAACTATGGCTACACCTTC.